This is a list of T cell receptor beta chains from one sample in a study of CD8 T cells in ankylosing spondylitis. TCRdb redid the calling of the 5' RACE reads with MiXCR, one entry per CDR3 protein. The repertoire has approximately 290,000 distinct CDR3 sequences, less than 25% of them found once; the top ten carry roughly 3.4%. The sample taken for sequencing was blood, either unsorted or a sorted T cell fraction (not recorded which). The receptors derive from a female donor with ankylosing spondylitis or in good health (not recorded which). Both conserved end residues are part of each CDR3. The D gene is left open where the match is weak. Clone size appears in some rows only: once, few, many, or a class for an expanded clone.

.	TRBV20-1	TRBJ2-5	15	TRBD2	CSAIKGSGSGETQYF	TGCAGTGCTATCAAGGGTAGCGGGAGTGGGGAGACCCAGTACTTC
few	TRBV29-1	TRBJ2-2	14	TRBD2	CSVVSGDNTGELFF	TGCAGCGTTGTTAGCGGGGATAACACCGGGGAGCTGTTTTTT
few	TRBV4-3	TRBJ2-3	19	TRBD2	CASSPYLAGARSRADTQYF	TGCGCCAGCAGCCCCTACCTAGCGGGAGCCAGATCTAGGGCAGATACGCAGTATTTT
.	TRBV20-1	TRBJ2-1	11	.	CSYLDHNEQFF	TGCAGCTACCTAGATCACAATGAGCAGTTCTTC
many	TRBV10-2	TRBJ1-5	14	.	CASSEGDSNQPQHF	TGCGCCAGCAGTGAAGGGGACAGCAATCAGCCCCAGCATTTT
many	TRBV5-4	TRBJ2-3	16	TRBD2	CASSPTSGPSTDTQYF	TGTGCCAGCAGCCCTACTAGCGGGCCGAGCACAGATACGCAGTATTTT
.	TRBV15	TRBJ2-2	14	.	CATSRERATGELFF	TGTGCCACCAGCAGAGAGAGGGCCACCGGGGAGCTGTTTTTT
.	TRBV2	TRBJ2-5	12	TRBD1	CASRRGRETQYF	TGTGCCAGCAGAAGGGGGCGAGAGACCCAGTACTTC
.	TRBV27	TRBJ2-3	14	.	CASSPSRPADTQYF	TGTGCCAGCAGTCCGAGTCGACCGGCGGATACGCAGTATTTT
few	TRBV4-3	TRBJ2-1	17	TRBD2	CASSQDRASGLYNEQFF	TGCGCCAGCAGCCAAGATAGGGCTAGCGGGTTATACAATGAGCAGTTCTTC
many	TRBV12-3/TRBV12-4	TRBJ2-7	11	.	CASSSQYEQYF	TGTGCCAGCAGTTCCCAATACGAGCAGTACTTC
few	TRBV4-3	TRBJ2-1	17	TRBD2	CASSQDRLAGPYNEQFF	TGCGCCAGCAGCCAAGATAGGCTAGCGGGGCCCTACAATGAGCAGTTCTTC
few	TRBV10-2	TRBJ2-7	15	TRBD2	CASRTLGLAGHEQYF	TGCGCCAGCAGGACGTTGGGACTAGCGGGGCACGAGCAGTACTTC
.	TRBV6-1	TRBJ2-6	15	.	CATTPGSSGANVLTF	TGTGCCACTACCCCCGGGAGCTCTGGGGCCAACGTCCTGACTTTC
few	TRBV4-2	TRBJ1-1	15	.	CASSQLGTSEGEAFF	TGTGCCAGCAGCCAACTTGGGACATCCGAGGGTGAAGCTTTCTTT
few	TRBV12-3/TRBV12-4	TRBJ2-7	14	.	CASSQLQEVNEQYF	TGTGCCAGCAGTCAACTACAAGAGGTCAACGAGCAGTACTTC
few	TRBV28	TRBJ1-1	16	.	CASSLMGHSMNTEAFF	TGTGCCAGCAGTTTAATGGGGCATAGCATGAACACTGAAGCTTTCTTT
.	TRBV19	TRBJ1-1	13	.	CASTDPRGVWAFF	TGTGCCAGTACCGACCCCCGTGGCGTTTGGGCTTTCTTT
.	TRBV12-3/TRBV12-4	TRBJ2-3	14	.	CASSLSFGTDTQYF	TGTGCCAGCAGCCTTAGCTTCGGCACAGATACGCAGTATTTT
.	TRBV6-5	TRBJ1-1	16	.	CASSSGGQPTNTEAFF	TGTGCCAGCAGTTCGGGTGGACAGCCGACGAACACTGAAGCTTTCTTT
many	TRBV4-3	TRBJ2-7	13	.	CASSQDRWYEQYF	TGCGCCAGCAGCCAAGATAGGTGGTACGAGCAGTACTTC
.	TRBV12-3/TRBV12-4	TRBJ2-3	16	.	CASSRGGAGAGGTQYF	TGTGCCAGCAGCAGGGGCGGGGCGGGAGCTGGGGGTACGCAGTATTTT
many	TRBV13	TRBJ2-1	16	TRBD2	CASSSSAGGLYNEQFF	TGTGCCAGCAGCTCATCAGCGGGAGGGTTGTACAATGAGCAGTTCTTC
.	TRBV10-3	TRBJ1-1	15	TRBD1	CATRGNRGQNTEAFF	TGTGCCACTAGAGGAAACAGGGGTCAAAACACTGAAGCTTTCTTT
many	TRBV20-1	TRBJ1-5	14	.	CSATGQSSNQPQHF	TGCAGTGCTACAGGACAGTCGTCCAATCAGCCCCAGCATTTT
few	TRBV6-5	TRBJ2-5	14	.	CASSYSGQQETQYF	TGTGCCAGCAGTTACTCAGGCCAGCAAGAGACCCAGTACTTC
.	TRBV5-1	TRBJ1-1	13	.	CASSLGGTSEAFF	TGCGCCAGCAGCTTGGGGGGGACATCTGAAGCTTTCTTT
many	TRBV5-1	TRBJ2-2	14	.	CASSLALDTGELFF	TGCGCCAGCAGCTTGGCCCTAGACACCGGGGAGCTGTTTTTT
few	TRBV5-1	TRBJ1-1	15	.	CASSPAGLSNTEAFF	TGCGCCAGCAGCCCGGCGGGCCTATCGAACACTGAAGCTTTCTTT
many	TRBV20-1	TRBJ1-1	15	TRBD1	CSASSGQGLNTEAFF	TGCAGTGCTAGCTCCGGACAGGGATTGAACACTGAAGCTTTCTTT